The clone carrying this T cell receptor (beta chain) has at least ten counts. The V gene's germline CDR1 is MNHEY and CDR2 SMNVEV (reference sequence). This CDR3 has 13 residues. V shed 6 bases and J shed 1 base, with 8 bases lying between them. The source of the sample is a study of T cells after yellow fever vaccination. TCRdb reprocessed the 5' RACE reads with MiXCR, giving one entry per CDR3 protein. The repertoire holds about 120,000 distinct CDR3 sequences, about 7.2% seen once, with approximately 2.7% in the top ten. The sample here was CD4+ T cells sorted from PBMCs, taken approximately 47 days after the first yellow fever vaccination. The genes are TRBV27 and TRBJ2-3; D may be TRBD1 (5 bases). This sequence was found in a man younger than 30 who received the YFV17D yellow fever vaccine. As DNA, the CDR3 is TGTGCCAGCAGAGTACAGGGCACAGATACGCAGTATTTT. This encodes CASRVQGTDTQYF.